This entry lists 20 T cell receptor beta chains sequenced from one sample in a study of blood T cell repertoires in COVID-19. TCRdb's copy holds only in-frame clones and misses some; the assay was immunoSEQ multiplex PCR. The data hold around 140,000 clones, with around 86% observed a single time. The specimen sequenced was peripheral blood. The receptor source for this set is a human donor in a cohort sampled during active COVID-19.

This chain joins TRBV24-1 and TRBJ2-3; 11 bases fit TRBD2. Germline V gives CDR1 KGHDR, CDR2 SFDVKD. V was clipped by 3 bases and J by 5 bases; unmatched bases: 3. This CDR3 has 15 residues. The CDR3 loop reads CATSDDGLAGDTQYF. The CDR3 coding sequence is TGTGCCACCAGTGATGACGGACTAGCGGGAGATACGCAGTATTTT.

The chain recombines TRBV24-1 with TRBJ2-3, with 8 positions matching TRBD2. CDR1 and CDR2 (germline): KGHDR, SFDVKD. This CDR3 has 16 amino acids. V shed 7 bases, J shed 0 bases, and the junction held 8 bases outside the gene matches. The CDR3 DNA reads TGTGCCACCAGCGACCCGGGAGGGATTAGCACAGATACGCAGTATTTT. It codes for CATSDPGGISTDTQYF.

This clone has only a few counts. The CDR3 coding sequence is TGCGCCAGCAGCCAAGACGAGGGGGAGCTGTTTTTT. This sequence encodes CASSQDEGELFF. The chain is built from TRBV4-3 and TRBJ2-2; no clear D gene. The germline CDR1 and CDR2 sequences are LGHNA and YSLEER. This CDR3 contains 12 residues. V gave up 0 bases and J gave up 8 bases, with 4 bases separating them.

The chain recombines TRBV6-5 with TRBJ2-7; D is perhaps TRBD1 (6 bases). This CDR3 region has 14 residues. Germline V gene sequence: CDR1 MNHEY, CDR2 SVGAGI. Deletions cut 5 bases from V and 1 base from J, with 12 bases between. CDR3 amino acids: CASSLQGLSYEQYF. The CDR3 bases are TGTGCCAGCAGTCTGCAGGGGTTATCCTACGAGCAGTACTTC.

V usage is TRBV15 and J usage is TRBJ1-2, with a possible D match to TRBD1 (5 bases). This CDR3 is built from 15 residues. The V and J ends lost 1 base and 6 bases respectively, with 15 bases between them. Per germline, CDR1 LNHNV and CDR2 YYDKDF (reference sequence). CDR3 protein: CATSRVIGGGNGYTF. The CDR3 DNA sequence: TGTGCCACCAGCAGAGTGATCGGGGGAGGCAATGGCTACACCTTC.

The chain carries TRBV19 and TRBJ2-3; D might be TRBD1 (6 bases). V lost 4 bases, J lost 1 base, and 12 bases lay in between. The germline CDR1 and CDR2 sequences are LNHDA and SQIVND (reference sequence). This CDR3 spans 15 amino acids. The CDR3 is CASSTTGTGTDTQYF. The CDR3 DNA reads TGTGCCAGTAGTACAACAGGGACGGGCACAGATACGCAGTATTTT.

This clone was detected a few times. The rearrangement joins TRBV3-1 (or the pseudogene TRBV3-2) to TRBJ2-7; D not resolved. Germline-derived CDR1 and CDR2 are LGHDT and YNNKEL (reference sequence). The CDR3 runs 11 residues. Trimming took off 1 base at V and 6 bases at J, with 4 bases between the two ends. CDR3 residues: CASSQVGEQYF. The CDR3 DNA reads TGTGCCAGCAGCCAAGTCGGCGAGCAGTACTTC.

This sequence joins TRBV7-8 and TRBJ1-4, with D possibly matching TRBD1 (5 bases). Germline lookup yields CDR1 SGHVS and CDR2 FQNEAQ. Trimming shortened V by 4 bases and J by 7 bases, and 16 bases separated the two germline ends. This CDR3 is 15 amino acids long. The CDR3 is CASSSGGARGEKLFF. As DNA, the CDR3 is TGTGCCAGCAGCTCAGGAGGGGCAAGGGGTGAAAAACTGTTTTTT.

The V call is TRBV6-5, the J call TRBJ2-5; 8 nucleotides match TRBD2. The germline V gene encodes CDR1 MNHEY and CDR2 SVGAGI. The length of the CDR3 is 15 residues. Trimming cost V 2 bases and J 4 bases; bases outside gene matches: 6. The CDR3 loop reads CASSYAAGGRETQYF. The CDR3 region has the DNA TGTGCCAGCAGTTACGCGGCGGGAGGACGAGAGACCCAGTACTTC.

The genes are TRBV7-3 and TRBJ2-5; 7 bases fit TRBD2. Germline V lookup: CDR1 SGHTA, CDR2 FQGTGA. The CDR3 covers 14 residues. V lost 0 bases, J lost 5 bases, and 3 bases stayed unmatched. CDR3 nucleotides: TGTGCCAGCAGCTTAACGGGAGGGCCGGAGACCCAGTACTTC. Its protein product is CASSLTGGPETQYF.

V gene TRBV19 combines with J gene TRBJ1-3, with 7 bases identical to TRBD1. V was pared by 3 bases and J by 4 bases, with 9 bases of the junction left unmatched. Germline V gives CDR1 LNHDA, CDR2 SQIVND (reference sequence). The CDR3 covers 16 residues. In DNA, the CDR3 is TGTGCCAGTAGTATCTCCCAGGGGGAGATCGGAAACACCATATATTTT. Translating gives CASSISQGEIGNTIYF. The entire variable domain, with the rest obtained from reference TRBV19 and TRBJ1-3, is as follows: DGGITQSPKYLFRKEGQNVTLSCEQNLNHDAMYWYRQDPGQGLRLIYYSQIVNDFQKGDIAEGYSVSREKKESFPLTVTSAQKNPTAFYLCASSISQGEIGNTIYFGEGSWLTVV.

The chain is built from TRBV11-2 and TRBJ2-2; no firm D call. There are 16 residues in the CDR3. Trimming cost V 5 bases and J 0 bases, with 13 bases left between them. The germline gives CDR1 SGHAT, CDR2 FQNNGV. DNA for the CDR3: TGTGCCAGCAGCCCTTGGCAGGTACCGAACACCGGGGAGCTGTTTTTT. Its translation is CASSPWQVPNTGELFF. The variable domain in full, completed from reference TRBV11-2 and TRBJ2-2, reads EAGVAQSPRYKIIEKRQSVAFWCNPISGHATLYWYQQILGQGPKLLIQFQNNGVVDDSQLPKDRFSAERLKGVDSTLKIQPAKLEDSAVYLCASSPWQVPNTGELFFGEGSRLTVL.

The chain joins TRBV9 to TRBJ2-7, with D perhaps TRBD1 (5 bases). V was clipped by 0 bases and J by 3 bases, with 10 bases between them. This CDR3 spans 14 amino acids. Germline CDR1 SGDLS, CDR2 YYNGEE. CDR3: CASSVVPDSYEQYF. CDR3 DNA sequence: TGTGCCAGCAGCGTAGTGCCAGACAGCTACGAGCAGTACTTC.

V usage is TRBV5-1 and J usage is TRBJ2-1; 8 bases fit TRBD1. This CDR3 is built from 15 residues. With V trimmed by 1 base and J by 10 bases, 10 bases remained unmatched. The germline CDR1 and CDR2 sequences are SGHRS and YFSETQ. CDR3 sequence (DNA): TGCGCCAGCAGCTTGAGCAGGGGGCGAGGAGGCGAGCAGTTCTTC. This encodes CASSLSRGRGGEQFF.

The chain uses TRBV28 and TRBJ1-1; D is unclear. Trimming shortened V by 9 bases and J by 2 bases, and 4 bases separated the two germline ends. This CDR3 spans 10 amino acids. CDR1 and CDR2 (germline): MDHEN, SYDVKM. The CDR3 reads CASYNTEAFF. CDR3 coding DNA: TGTGCCAGTTATAACACTGAAGCTTTCTTT.

Written as DNA, the CDR3 is TGTGCCAGCTCACCACCTAGCAGGGGCTATAATTCACCCCTCCACTTT. It encodes CASSPPSRGYNSPLHF. The gene calls are TRBV18 and TRBJ1-6; tentative D call: TRBD1 (6 bases). The CDR3 spans 16 residues. Trimming took off 0 bases at V and 3 bases at J, with 9 bases between the two ends. In germline, CDR1 is KGHSH, CDR2 LQKENI.

The genes are TRBV7-2 and TRBJ2-6; TRBD1 might be the D (5 bases). Trimming cost V 1 base and J 4 bases, with 8 bases left between them. The CDR3 is made up of 15 amino acids. The germline gives CDR1 SGHTA, CDR2 FQGNSA. The CDR3 loop reads CASSLDRYGANVLTF. The CDR3 DNA reads as TGTGCCAGCAGCTTAGACAGGTACGGGGCCAACGTCCTGACTTTC.

V gene TRBV4-3 combines with J gene TRBJ2-3; D gene ambiguous. Germline V gene sequence: CDR1 LGHNA, CDR2 YSLEER. This CDR3 has 13 residues. Trimming took off 3 bases at V and 4 bases at J, with 8 bases between the two ends. The CDR3 reads CASSQRTADTQYF. The CDR3 bases are TGCGCCAGCAGCCAGCGCACTGCAGATACGCAGTATTTT.

The V call is TRBV6-1, the J call TRBJ1-1; 8 bases line up with TRBD1. The CDR3 is 15 residues long. The germline gives CDR1 MNHNS, CDR2 SASEGT. J lost 5 bases, V lost 3 bases, and 8 bases had no gene match. DNA for the CDR3: TGTGCCAGCAGTGATACAGGGGGTAGTTGGACTGAAGCTTTCTTT. Its translation: CASSDTGGSWTEAFF.

For the CDR3, the DNA is TGTGCCAGCAGCCGTTCTCACTCAAGCTCCTACGAGCAGTACTTC. It specifies CASSRSHSSSYEQYF. The V and J genes are TRBV7-9 and TRBJ2-7; D is ambiguous. V was pared by 5 bases and J by 0 bases, with 14 bases between. This CDR3 has 15 amino acids. Germline assignment: CDR1 SEHNR and CDR2 FQNEAQ (reference sequence). The entire variable domain, with the rest obtained from reference TRBV7-9 and TRBJ2-7, is as follows: DTGVSQNPRHKITKRGQNVTFRCDPISEHNRLYWYRQTLGQGPEFLTYFQNEAQLEKSRLLSDRFSAERPKGSFSTLEIQRTEQGDSAMYLCASSRSHSSSYEQYFGPGTRLTVT.